The T cell receptor beta chain described here comes from a study of blood T cell repertoires in COVID-19 (dated by TCRdb to 2018 to 2021). The study in broad terms: Samples from collaborators originated in the United States, Italy and Spain and spanned both the acute and convalescent phases of COVID-19. The prospective study material was composed of cDNA or gDNA derived from T cells, B-cell-depleted T cells, or PBMCs. Subjects who had been exposed to COVID-19, were actively infected with it, or had recovered from it provided the deeply sampled blood TCRbeta repertoires that made up the dataset. The repertoires were released in a freely available public database meant as a resource for research on the immune response to SARS-CoV-2. The samples were drawn from two sources: the first 160 participants of the ongoing ImmuneRACE study, and over 1,000 subjects contributed by 6 global collaborators. Nearly every sample came with metadata listing a de-identified subject ID, COVID-19 status, age in years and sex. Where HLA class I and class II types were available, the types were taken from metadata supplied by the sample provider, not from assay-based typing. Overall study outcomes, separate from this receptor: The amount of clinical and demographic metadata varied by source and participant and was provided uncurated.

Spanning cysteine to phenylalanine, the CDR3 consists of 13 amino acids. Only the CDR3 DNA is retained, 39 bases long and in frame from the first base. V drops 0 bases and J drops 10 bases, leaving 12 bases in between. The germline V gene supplies CDR1 SGHAT and CDR2 FQNNGV. The immunoSEQ Assay, a bias-controlled multiplex PCR, was used to amplify TCRbeta CDR3 regions from genomic DNA. For the original study's pipeline: Within the assay, amplification of reference gene primers was used to estimate how many nucleated cells each sample contained. To quantify the absolute abundance of each unique TCRbeta CDR3 rearrangement, sequence reads were collapsed and filtered. For each sample, productive Simpson clonality was calculated as the square root of Simpson's diversity index across productive rearrangements. TCRdb mirrors the immuneACCESS table, restricted to in-frame sequences. Some clones are absent from its copies; in checked studies, under half trace to an unresolved V gene, and the reason for the others is unknown. The V and J calls and clone size were taken over from that table, and D and trimming were inferred from the DNA. Here the sample has 40,000 to 55,000 clones; about 89% occur a single time. The ten largest clones take up roughly a quarter of the sample.

Whole blood was collected in K2EDTA tubes by collaborating institutions according to the institutions' own protocols. Collaborator samples were shipped for TCRbeta analysis as frozen whole blood, isolated PBMCs, or DNA extracted from either sample type. This clone was detected once. It lacks a known antigen. No much larger clone exists at a distance of one base, and base qualities are not known. The receptor's source is a human donor in a cohort sampled during active COVID-19. The chain is made from TRBV11-2 and TRBJ1-1; TRBD1 is possibly the D segment (5 matching bases). Sequencing was performed on peripheral blood. The CDR3 reads CASSLEGGGRAFF. The nucleotide sequence reads as follows: TGTGCCAGCAGCTTAGAGGGCGGGGGTAGAGCTTTCTTT.